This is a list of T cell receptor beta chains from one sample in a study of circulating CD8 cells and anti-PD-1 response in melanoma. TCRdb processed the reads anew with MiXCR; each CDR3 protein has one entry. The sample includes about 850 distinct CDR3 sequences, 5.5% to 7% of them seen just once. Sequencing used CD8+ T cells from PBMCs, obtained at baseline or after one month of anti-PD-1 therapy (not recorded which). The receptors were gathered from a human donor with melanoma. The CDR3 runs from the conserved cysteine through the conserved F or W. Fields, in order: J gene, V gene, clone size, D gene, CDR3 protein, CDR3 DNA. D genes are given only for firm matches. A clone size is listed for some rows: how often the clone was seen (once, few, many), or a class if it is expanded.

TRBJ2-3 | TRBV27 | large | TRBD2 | CASNRRGGDTQYF | TGTGCCAGCAATCGGCGGGGGGGAGATACGCAGTATTTT
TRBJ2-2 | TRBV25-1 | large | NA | CASSESTRYTGELFF | TGTGCCAGCAGTGAAAGTACGAGGTACACCGGGGAGCTGTTTTTT
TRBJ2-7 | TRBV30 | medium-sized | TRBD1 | CAWIRRDRGPGEQYF | TGTGCCTGGATTCGCCGGGACAGGGGCCCGGGGGAGCAGTACTTC
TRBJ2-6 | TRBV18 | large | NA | CASSPPFEGSGANVLTF | TGTGCCAGCTCACCACCCTTCGAAGGTTCTGGGGCCAACGTCCTGACTTTC
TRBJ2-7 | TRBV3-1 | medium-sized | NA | CASSQQDSREQYF | TGTGCCAGCAGCCAACAAGACAGTCGGGAGCAGTACTTC
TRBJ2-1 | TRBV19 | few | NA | CASTDTYNEQFF | TGTGCCAGTACGGACACCTACAATGAGCAGTTCTTC
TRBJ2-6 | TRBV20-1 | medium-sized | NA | CSASRFGGANVLTF | TGCAGTGCTAGCCGGTTTGGTGGGGCCAACGTCCTGACTTTC
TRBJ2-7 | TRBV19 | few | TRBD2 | CASSITSGSYEQYF | TGTGCCAGTAGTATAACTAGCGGGAGTTACGAGCAGTACTTC
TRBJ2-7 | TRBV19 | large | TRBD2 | CASSMGLAGELEQYF | TGTGCCAGTAGTATGGGACTAGCGGGAGAACTCGAGCAGTACTTC
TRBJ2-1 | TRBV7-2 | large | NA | CASSLGFQRSYNEQFF | TGTGCCAGCAGCTTAGGGTTCCAGCGCTCCTACAATGAGCAGTTCTTC
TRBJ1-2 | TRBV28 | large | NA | CASSPNYQRGYTF | TGTGCCAGCAGTCCCAACTACCAGCGGGGCTACACCTTC
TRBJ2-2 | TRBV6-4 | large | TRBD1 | CASSAQGAFPPGELFF | TGTGCCAGCAGTGCACAGGGGGCGTTTCCCCCCGGGGAGCTGTTTTTT
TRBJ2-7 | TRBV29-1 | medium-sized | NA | CSVEGRYSYEQYF | TGCAGCGTTGAGGGCCGCTACTCCTACGAGCAGTACTTC
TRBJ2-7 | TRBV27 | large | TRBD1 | CASSLGQGPRYEQYF | TGTGCCAGCAGTTTGGGACAGGGCCCCCGCTACGAGCAGTACTTC
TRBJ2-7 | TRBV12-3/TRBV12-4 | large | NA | CASSPEDIGSYEQYF | TGTGCCAGCAGTCCAGAGGATATTGGGTCCTACGAGCAGTACTTC
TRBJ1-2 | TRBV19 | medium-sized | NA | CASRRVSVREDYGYTF | TGTGCCAGTCGGCGAGTAAGTGTCAGGGAAGACTATGGCTACACCTTC
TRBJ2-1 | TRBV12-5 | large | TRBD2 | CASGLVQGLAGGGLNEQFF | TGTGCTAGTGGTTTGGTACAGGGACTAGCGGGAGGGGGCCTCAATGAGCAGTTCTTC
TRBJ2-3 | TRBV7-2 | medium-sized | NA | CASSLLTDTQYF | TGTGCCAGCAGCTTACTTACAGATACGCAGTATTTT
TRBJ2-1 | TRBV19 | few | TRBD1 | CASSIDLGQGSYNEQFF | TGTGCCAGTAGTATAGACCTTGGACAGGGTAGCTACAATGAGCAGTTCTTC
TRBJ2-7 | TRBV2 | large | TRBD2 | CASSDSGGPLYEQYF | TGTGCCAGCAGCGATAGCGGGGGACCCTTGTACGAGCAGTACTTC
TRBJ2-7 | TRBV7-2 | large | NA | CASSLDSRTYEQYF | TGTGCCAGCAGCTTAGACTCGCGAACCTACGAGCAGTACTTC
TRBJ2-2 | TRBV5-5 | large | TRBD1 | CASSLARTGPTGELFF | TGTGCCAGCAGCTTGGCACGGACAGGGCCCACCGGGGAGCTGTTTTTT
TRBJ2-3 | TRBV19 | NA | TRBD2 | CASKNSGGAVTQYF | TGTGCCAGTAAGAATAGCGGGGGGGCGGTTACGCAGTATTTT
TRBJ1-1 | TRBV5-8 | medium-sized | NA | CASSYRPWGNTEAFF | TGTGCCAGCAGCTACCGCCCCTGGGGGAACACTGAAGCTTTCTTT
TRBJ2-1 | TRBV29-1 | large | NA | CSVGGSVLNNEQFF | TGCAGCGTTGGAGGGTCAGTTTTGAACAATGAGCAGTTCTTC
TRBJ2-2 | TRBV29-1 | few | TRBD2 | CSAKTSGVNTGELFF | TGCAGCGCAAAGACTAGCGGGGTGAACACCGGGGAGCTGTTTTTT
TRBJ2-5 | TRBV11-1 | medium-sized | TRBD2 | CASSSGLAGEETQYF | TGTGCCAGCAGCTCCGGACTAGCGGGGGAAGAGACCCAGTACTTC
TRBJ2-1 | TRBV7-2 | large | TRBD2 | CASSLEVAGTYNEQFF | TGTGCCAGCAGCTTAGAGGTAGCGGGCACCTACAATGAGCAGTTCTTC
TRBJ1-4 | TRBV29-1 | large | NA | CSVYSWDEKLFF | TGCAGCGTTTACAGCTGGGATGAAAAACTGTTTTTT
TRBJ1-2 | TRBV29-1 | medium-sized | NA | CSGGTMNGYTF | TGCAGCGGGGGGACTATGAATGGCTACACCTTC
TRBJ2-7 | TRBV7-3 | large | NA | CASSPIPQGYAEQYF | TGTGCCAGCAGCCCCATTCCTCAGGGGTACGCCGAGCAGTACTTC
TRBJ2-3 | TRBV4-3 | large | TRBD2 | CASSQDTSGGGRDTQYF | TGCGCCAGCAGCCAAGATACTAGCGGGGGCGGGAGAGATACGCAGTATTTT
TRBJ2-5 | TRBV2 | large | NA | CARKDSVQETQYF | TGTGCCCGTAAGGATAGCGTACAAGAGACCCAGTACTTC
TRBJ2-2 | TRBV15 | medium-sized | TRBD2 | CATSSPGVGGPSGELFF | TGTGCCACCAGCTCCCCCGGGGTGGGAGGGCCATCCGGGGAGCTGTTTTTT
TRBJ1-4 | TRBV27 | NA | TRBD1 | CASSTRGLNEKLFF | TGTGCCAGCAGTACCAGGGGGTTGAACGAAAAACTGTTTTTT
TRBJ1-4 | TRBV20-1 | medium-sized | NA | CSARDGGGPPSANEKLFF | TGCAGTGCTAGAGATGGGGGAGGCCCACCCTCGGCTAATGAAAAACTGTTTTTT
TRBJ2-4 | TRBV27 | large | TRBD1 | CASQTGGPAKNIQYF | TGTGCCAGCCAAACAGGGGGACCAGCCAAAAACATTCAGTACTTC
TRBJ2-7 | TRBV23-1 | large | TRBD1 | CASSQSRVDLTRDRGTVHEQYF | TGCGCCAGCAGTCAATCACGCGTGGACCTAACCCGGGACAGGGGGACAGTCCACGAGCAGTACTTC
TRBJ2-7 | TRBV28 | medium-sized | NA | CASSSRNSYEQYF | TGTGCCAGCAGTTCACGGAATTCCTACGAGCAGTACTTC
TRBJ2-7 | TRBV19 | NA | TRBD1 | CASSMAARGLGEQYF | TGTGCCAGTAGTATGGCGGCCAGGGGGCTCGGCGAGCAGTACTTC
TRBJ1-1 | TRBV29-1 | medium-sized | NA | CSVDDGWNTEAFF | TGCAGCGTTGACGACGGATGGAACACTGAAGCTTTCTTT
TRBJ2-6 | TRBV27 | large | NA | CASSSREAGANVLTF | TGTGCCAGCAGTTCGAGGGAGGCTGGGGCCAACGTCCTGACTTTC
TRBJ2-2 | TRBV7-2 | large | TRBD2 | CASSLTSGLPGELFF | TGTGCCAGCAGCCTGACTAGCGGATTACCCGGGGAGCTGTTTTTT
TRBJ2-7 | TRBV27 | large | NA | CATRLGIGYEQYF | TGTGCCACCCGATTAGGGATTGGATACGAGCAGTACTTC